This passage covers 13 T cell receptor beta chains from one sample sequenced in a study of blood T cells in healthy people across ages. A second PCR of 7 to 11 cycles used a sample-barcoded 5' primer and a J-beta primer mix. TCRdb ran MiXCR on the 5' RACE reads and lists one entry per CDR3 protein. The repertoire holds fewer than 1 million distinct CDR3 sequences, with approximately 44% as singletons. The sequenced sample was blood. The source of these receptors is a man between 60 and 75 years old in good health.

This clonotype was picked up many times. The chain recombines TRBV6-2 or TRBV6-3 with TRBJ1-1; D unresolved. Germline V gives CDR1 MNHEY, CDR2 SVGEGT. V was cut by 4 bases and J by 4 bases, with 10 bases left in between. CDR3 length equals 13 residues. This CDR3 reads CASSFGRTTEAFF. The CDR3 bases are TGTGCCAGCAGTTTTGGACGGACCACTGAAGCTTTCTTT.

This clonotype was detected only a few times. The V and J genes are TRBV4-1 and TRBJ2-3, with 8 bases aligning to TRBD1. This CDR3 region has 18 residues. The V segment lost 0 bases and the J segment 5 bases; nucleotides outside the gene matches: 13. Germline-derived CDR1 and CDR2 are MGHRA and YSYEKL. DNA of the CDR3: TGCGCCAGCAGCCAAGAAGGTGTGCAGGGGGCGCTGTTAGATACGCAGTATTTT. Amino acid sequence: CASSQEGVQGALLDTQYF.

This clonotype has more than one count but fewer than ten. The CDR3 loop reads CASSYTGASTDTQYF. CDR3 in DNA: TGTGCCAGCAGTTACACCGGTGCTAGCACAGATACGCAGTATTTT. V is TRBV6-5 and J is TRBJ2-3; no reliable D call. Per germline, CDR1 MNHEY and CDR2 SVGAGI. Trimming cost V 2 bases and J 0 bases, with 9 bases left between them. The CDR3 runs to 15 residues.

This clonotype was counted only a few times. CDR3 nucleotide sequence: TGTGCCAGCAGCCTCCCAGGTGGGGAGCAGTTCTTC. This encodes CASSLPGGEQFF. The chain couples TRBV7-2 to TRBJ2-1; D is undetermined. The CDR3 covers 12 residues. Trimming took 5 bases from V and 10 from J, leaving 12 bases between them. CDR1 and CDR2 (germline): SGHTA, FQGNSA.

This chain joins TRBV4-3 and TRBJ2-3, with TRBD1 as a possible D gene (6 bases). This CDR3 has 16 residues. V lost 0 bases and J 2 bases, leaving 12 bases between the germline ends. The V gene's germline CDR1 is LGHNA and CDR2 YSLEER. Here the CDR3 reads CASSQEGRGNTDTQYF. The CDR3 DNA sequence: TGCGCCAGCAGCCAAGAAGGCAGGGGTAACACAGATACGCAGTATTTT.

This sequence joins TRBV9 and TRBJ1-6; D not resolved. The germline V gene has CDR1 SGDLS and CDR2 YYNGEE. V was trimmed by 6 bases and J by 5 bases, leaving 12 bases between them. The CDR3 covers 14 residues. This CDR3 is CASNQGPDNSPLHF. CDR3 nucleotides: TGTGCCAGCAACCAAGGTCCCGATAATTCACCCCTCCACTTT.

This clonotype was seen only a few times. V is TRBV24-1 and J is TRBJ2-5, with D maybe TRBD1 (6 bases). This CDR3 is 14 amino acids long. Per the germline V gene, CDR1 is KGHDR and CDR2 is SFDVKD. V was pared by 5 bases and J by 4 bases, with 13 bases between. The CDR3 region has the DNA TGTGCCACCAGTGCAGGCGGACAGTCAGAGACCCAGTACTTC. Protein product: CATSAGGQSETQYF.

This clonotype was detected a few times. This sequence joins TRBV10-3 and TRBJ2-1, with 9 nucleotides matching TRBD1. The CDR3 has 15 amino acids. V lost 4 bases and J lost 8; bases outside the gene matches: 9. The germline CDR1 and CDR2 sequences are ENHRY and SYGVKD. The CDR3 sequence: CAISGEGTGSDEQFF. The DNA of the CDR3 is TGTGCCATCAGTGGGGAGGGGACAGGGAGCGATGAGCAGTTCTTC.

V gene TRBV3-1 combines with J gene TRBJ2-5; D might be TRBD2 (5 bases). Near its end, the DNA agrees better with TRBJ2-7, so the J call may be wrong. This CDR3 is built from 13 residues. Germline V CDR1 and CDR2: LGHDT, YNNKEL (reference sequence). CDR3 residues: CASSPGEADEQYF. The DNA for the CDR3 is TGTGCCAGCAGCCCCGGTGAAGCGGACGAGCAGTACTTC.

This chain uses TRBV3-1 with TRBJ1-1; D gene ambiguous. Trimming pared 4 bases from V and 3 bases from J, leaving 12 bases between. This CDR3 spans 14 amino acids. Germline CDR1 reads LGHDT; CDR2 reads YNNKEL (reference sequence). DNA of the CDR3: TGTGCCAGCAGCCCAGTAATGAGGGACACTGAAGCTTTCTTT. It specifies CASSPVMRDTEAFF.

The gene calls are TRBV20-1 and TRBJ2-3, with 14 bases identical to TRBD2. CDR1 and CDR2 from the germline V gene are DFQATT and SNEGSKA (reference sequence). CDR3 length equals 16 residues. Trimming at V came to 2 bases and at J to 6 bases, leaving 7 bases not matched to a gene. CDR3 region: CSARSGLAGVSDTQYF. The CDR3 DNA sequence: TGCAGTGCTAGATCGGGACTAGCGGGAGTCTCGGATACGCAGTATTTT.

Only a few counts were recorded for this clonotype. The V gene is TRBV20-1, the J gene TRBJ2-6, with 8 bases lining up with TRBD1. V gave up 5 bases and J gave up 0 bases; unmatched junction bases: 6. This CDR3 region has 16 residues. CDR1 DFQATT and CDR2 SNEGSKA come from the germline V gene (reference sequence). Written as DNA, the CDR3 is TGCAGTGCTGCGGGACAGGCCCGCTCTGGGGCCAACGTCCTGACTTTC. Its protein product is CSAAGQARSGANVLTF.

This chain connects TRBV20-1 to TRBJ2-1; the match to TRBD1 covers 8 bases. The V and J ends lost 1 base and 5 bases, in that order; junction bases with no gene match: 10. Germline-derived CDR1 and CDR2 are DFQATT and SNEGSKA (reference sequence). The CDR3 runs to 16 residues. This CDR3 reads CSARALTGAEHNEQFF. CDR3 DNA sequence: TGCAGTGCTAGAGCTTTGACAGGGGCCGAACACAATGAGCAGTTCTTC.